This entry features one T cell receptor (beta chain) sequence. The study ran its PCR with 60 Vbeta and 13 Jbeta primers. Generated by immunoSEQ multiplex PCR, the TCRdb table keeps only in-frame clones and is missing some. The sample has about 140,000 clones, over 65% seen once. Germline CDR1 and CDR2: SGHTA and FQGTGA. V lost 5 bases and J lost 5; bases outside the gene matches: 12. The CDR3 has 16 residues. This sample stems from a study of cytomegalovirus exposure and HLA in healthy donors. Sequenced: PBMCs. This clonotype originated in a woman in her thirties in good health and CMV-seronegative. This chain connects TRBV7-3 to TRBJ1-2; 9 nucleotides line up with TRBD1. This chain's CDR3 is CASSAAGTGRVYGYTF. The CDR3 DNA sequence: TGTGCCAGCAGCGCAGCCGGGACAGGGAGGGTATATGGCTACACCTTC.